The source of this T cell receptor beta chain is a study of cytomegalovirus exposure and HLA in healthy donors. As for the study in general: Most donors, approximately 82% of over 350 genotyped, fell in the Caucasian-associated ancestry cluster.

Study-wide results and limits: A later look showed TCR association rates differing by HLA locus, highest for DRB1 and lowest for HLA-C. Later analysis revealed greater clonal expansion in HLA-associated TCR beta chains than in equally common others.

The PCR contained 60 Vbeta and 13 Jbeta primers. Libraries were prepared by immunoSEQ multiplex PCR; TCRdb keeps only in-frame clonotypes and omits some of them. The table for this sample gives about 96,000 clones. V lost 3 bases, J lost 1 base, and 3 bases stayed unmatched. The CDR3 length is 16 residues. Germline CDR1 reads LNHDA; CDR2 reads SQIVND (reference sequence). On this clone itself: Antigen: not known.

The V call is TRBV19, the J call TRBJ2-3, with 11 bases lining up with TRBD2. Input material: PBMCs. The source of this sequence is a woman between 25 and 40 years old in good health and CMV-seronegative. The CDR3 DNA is TGTGCCAGTAGTATCCAGGGACTAGCGGGCACAGATACGCAGTATTTT. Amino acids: CASSIQGLAGTDTQYF.